The 16 T cell receptor beta chains in this list originate from one sample, sequenced in a study of OX40 agonist ivuxolimab in advanced cancers. Sequencing was performed with immunoSEQ multiplex PCR; in TCRdb, only in-frame clones are kept and a portion is missing. The repertoire includes about 47,000 clones, 88% of them detected once, and 14% to 15% sits in the top ten. The sample in question was CD4+ or CD8+ T cells sorted from blood, obtained in a trial of the OX40 agonist ivuxolimab. The receptors shown here come from an adult with an advanced solid tumor such as melanoma, head and neck, liver or kidney cancer.

The chain is built from TRBV4-2 and TRBJ2-7; the match to TRBD2 covers 10 bases. CDR1 and CDR2 (germline): LGHNA, YNFKEQ. J gave up 4 bases and V 5 bases, and 11 bases lay outside the gene matches. The CDR3 contains 16 residues. The CDR3 bases are TGTGCCAGCAGCGTGGCAAGCGGGGGGGCCTGGTACGAGCAGTACTTC. As protein: CASSVASGGAWYEQYF.

The chain joins TRBV7-2 to TRBJ1-2; D ambiguous. CDR3 length equals 13 residues. CDR1 is SGHTA and CDR2 is FQGNSA in the germline V gene. V dropped 2 bases and J dropped 8 bases, with 12 bases sitting between them. The CDR3 loop reads CASSLSLSGGYTF. DNA for the CDR3: TGTGCCAGCAGCTTATCCCTGTCGGGGGGCTACACCTTC.

The chain is built from TRBV28 and TRBJ2-2; 8 bases agree with TRBD1. V trimming: 2 bases; J trimming: 0 bases; junction bases outside the gene matches: 2. This CDR3 spans 16 amino acids. CDR1 and CDR2 from the germline V gene are MDHEN and SYDVKM. The CDR3 DNA sequence: TGTGCCAGCAGTTTAAAGGGACAGGCGAACACCGGGGAGCTGTTTTTT. Its translation is CASSLKGQANTGELFF.

This clone was counted between two and nine times. The chain recombines TRBV7-9 with TRBJ1-6; D uncertain. The CDR3 extends over 15 amino acids. Trimming removed 5 bases from V and 4 bases from J, with 12 bases in between. Germline CDR1 is SEHNR and CDR2 is FQNEAQ (reference sequence). DNA of the CDR3: TGTGCCAGCAGCCATGACGACGGATATAATTCACCCCTCCACTTT. Residues: CASSHDDGYNSPLHF.

The rearrangement uses TRBV9 and TRBJ2-2; 7 bases fit TRBD2. Germline values: CDR1 SGDLS, CDR2 YYNGEE. V gave up 4 bases and J gave up 2 bases; unmatched junction bases: 14. The CDR3 runs to 18 residues. In DNA form, the CDR3 reads TGTGCCAGCAGCCCCGGGCGGCTAGCGGACGTCAACACCGGGGAGCTGTTTTTT. Its protein product is CASSPGRLADVNTGELFF.

CDR3 sequence reads: CASSPRDAKRTGELFF. The CDR3 nucleotides read TGTGCCAGCAGCCCACGGGACGCCAAACGGACCGGGGAGCTGTTTTTT. The genes are TRBV11-3 and TRBJ2-2; D might be TRBD1 or TRBD2, each matching 5 bases. Germline CDR1 is SGHNT and CDR2 is YENEEA. Trimming removed 5 bases from V and 5 bases from J, with 18 bases in between. The CDR3 totals 16 residues.

This chain connects TRBV5-1 to TRBJ1-1; D is perhaps TRBD1 (6 bases). This CDR3 is built from 12 residues. The ends were cut back, 7 bases at V and 11 bases at J, with 18 bases in the middle. Germline assignment: CDR1 SGHRS and CDR2 YFSETQ. The CDR3 DNA reads TGCGCCAGCTTAGCCAAGGGGGATAGGGCTTTCTTT. It specifies CASLAKGDRAFF.

V gene TRBV4-2 combines with J gene TRBJ2-7; 7 bases agree with TRBD1. In germline, CDR1 is LGHNA, CDR2 YNFKEQ. V lost 5 bases to trimming and J lost 3 bases; unmatched junction nucleotides: 13. The CDR3 has 16 amino acids. The CDR3 loop is CASSESLTGYNYEQYF. In DNA form, the CDR3 reads TGTGCCAGCAGCGAGTCCCTGACAGGGTATAACTACGAGCAGTACTTC.

Note on this clone: The sample holds other DNA sequences that translate to the same CDR3. The gene calls are TRBV6-1 and TRBJ2-5; 9 bases are shared with TRBD2. Germline CDR1 is MNHNS and CDR2 is SASEGT. V dropped 0 bases and J dropped 1; count of bases not matched to a gene: 0. The CDR3 has 15 amino acids. CDR3 DNA: TGTGCCAGCAGTGAAGCTAGCGGGGGCCAAGAGACCCAGTACTTC. Amino acid sequence: CASSEASGGQETQYF.

The chain carries TRBV9 and TRBJ1-3; 9 nucleotides match TRBD1. V was pared by 3 bases and J by 1 base, with 2 bases of the junction left unmatched. The germline V gene encodes CDR1 SGDLS and CDR2 YYNGEE. The CDR3 has 15 residues. The CDR3 sequence is CASSAGQGSGNTIYF. The CDR3 nucleotides are TGTGCCAGCAGCGCGGGACAGGGATCTGGAAACACCATATATTTT.

The genes are TRBV6-5 and TRBJ2-7, with no clear D. The CDR3 sequence is 14 residues long. V was pared by 2 bases and J by 3 bases, with 11 bases between. Per germline, CDR1 MNHEY and CDR2 SVGAGI. The CDR3 bases are TGTGCCAGCAGTTACGACGGCCTGGGCTACGAGCAGTACTTC. It specifies CASSYDGLGYEQYF.

This clone occurred a few times. V and J are TRBV27 and TRBJ1-1; D unresolved. The CDR3 has 10 amino acids. Germline V gene sequence: CDR1 MNHEY, CDR2 SMNVEV (reference sequence). V lost 6 bases to trimming and J lost 4 bases, with 3 bases between them. The CDR3 loop is CASRGTEAFF. CDR3 sequence (DNA): TGTGCCAGCAGGGGCACTGAAGCTTTCTTT.

This clone was recorded once. This CDR3 reads CASSPIDGEETQYF. The CDR3 coding sequence is TGTGCCAGCAGTCCAATAGACGGAGAAGAGACCCAGTACTTC. This sequence joins TRBV27 and TRBJ2-5; D gene uncertain. Germline lookup yields CDR1 MNHEY and CDR2 SMNVEV (reference sequence). V lost 5 bases and J lost 3, with 13 bases in between. There are 14 residues in the CDR3.

V usage is TRBV27 and J usage is TRBJ2-7, with 10 bases fitting TRBD1. The CDR3 is made up of 14 amino acids. CDR1 is MNHEY, CDR2 SMNVEV, per germline (reference sequence). V gave up 6 bases and J gave up 0 bases; unmatched junction bases: 2. DNA for the CDR3: TGTGCCAGCAGCGACAGGGGGCACTCCTACGAGCAGTACTTC. Its translation is CASSDRGHSYEQYF.

CDR3 sequence: CASTQGAGEQYF. The CDR3 DNA sequence: TGTGCCAGCACCCAGGGAGCGGGGGAGCAGTACTTC. V and J are TRBV7-2 and TRBJ2-7, with 7 nucleotides matching TRBD2. The V gene's germline CDR1 is SGHTA and CDR2 FQGNSA. J was trimmed by 7 bases and V by 7 bases; bases with no gene match: 7. The CDR3 length is 12 residues.

This chain links TRBV19 with TRBJ2-5, with 7 bases fitting TRBD1. Germline V lookup: CDR1 LNHDA, CDR2 SQIVND (reference sequence). The CDR3 is 13 residues long. V shed 6 bases, J shed 3 bases, and the junction held 4 bases outside the gene matches. The CDR3 nucleotides are TGTGCCAGTAGCCGAGACAGGGAAGAGACCCAGTACTTC. Protein sequence: CASSRDREETQYF.